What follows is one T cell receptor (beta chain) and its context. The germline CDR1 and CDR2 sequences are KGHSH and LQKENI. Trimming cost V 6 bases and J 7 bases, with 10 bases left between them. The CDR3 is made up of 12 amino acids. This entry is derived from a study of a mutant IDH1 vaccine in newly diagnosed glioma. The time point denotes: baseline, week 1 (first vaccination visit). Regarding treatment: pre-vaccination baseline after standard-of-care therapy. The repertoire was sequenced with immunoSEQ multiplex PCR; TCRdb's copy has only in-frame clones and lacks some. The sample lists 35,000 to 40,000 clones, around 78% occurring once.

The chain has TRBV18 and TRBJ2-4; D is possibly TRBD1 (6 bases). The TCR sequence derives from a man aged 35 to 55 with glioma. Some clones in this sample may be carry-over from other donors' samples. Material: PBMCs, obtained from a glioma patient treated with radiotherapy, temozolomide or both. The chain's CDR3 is CASSRDRNIQYF. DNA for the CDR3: TGTGCCAGCTCGCGCGACAGGAACATTCAGTACTTC.